This T cell receptor beta chain was documented in a study of blood T cell repertoires in COVID-19. Study context: In each case, the material was cDNA or gDNA derived from T cells, B-cell-depleted T cells, or PBMCs.

The V gene end was trimmed by 10 bases and the J gene end by 1 base; junction bases not matched to a gene: 9. The CDR3 is 15 amino acids. Germline CDR1 is ENHRY and CDR2 is SYGVKD. Per the original methods: Amplification of reference gene primers provided the estimated nucleated cell counts. Profiled with immunoSEQ multiplex PCR; TCRdb holds only in-frame clones, not every one. For V, J and clone size, that table is used; D and trimming come from the DNA. The table lists 200,000 to 300,000 clones, approximately 80% of them singletons. The source of this sequence is a man aged 55 to 70 with acute or convalescent COVID-19. Sequencing used peripheral blood. V is TRBV10-3 and J is TRBJ2-3; 9 nucleotides align to TRBD2. This CDR3 reads CATSGVAGGTDTQYF. In DNA, the CDR3 is TGTGCCACCTCAGGGGTAGCGGGAGGCACAGATACGCAGTATTTT.